A selection of T cell receptor beta chains follows, all from one sample in a study of T cell changes during pregnancy in multiple sclerosis. This table comes from immunoSEQ multiplex PCR, and its TCRdb copy is limited to in-frame clones, with some not included. The repertoire holds tens of thousands of clones, with 85% to 90% as singletons. The sequences come from CD8+ T cells from peripheral blood mononuclear cells, collected after pregnancy. All receptors derive from a female donor with multiple sclerosis, enrolled in a pregnancy study. Each CDR3 is given with its conserved first and last residue. Fields, in order: D gene, V gene, J gene, clone size, CDR3 DNA, CDR3 protein. D genes are given only for firm matches. Only part of the rows carry a size: once, few, many, or a class if the clone is expanded.

d_gene: TRBD2; v_gene: TRBV6-6; j_gene: TRBJ2-4; abundance: once; CDR3nt: TGTGCCAGCAGCCTTACCGGGGAGGGGGCCAAAAACATTCAGTACTTC; CDR3aa: CASSLTGEGAKNIQYF
d_gene: TRBD1; v_gene: TRBV11-2; j_gene: TRBJ1-6; abundance: NA; CDR3nt: TGTGCCAGCAGCTTATGGGACAGGGGTGTGAATTCACCCCTCCACTTT; CDR3aa: CASSLWDRGVNSPLHF
d_gene: NA; v_gene: TRBV11-1; j_gene: TRBJ1-1; abundance: few; CDR3nt: TGTGCCAGCAGCCCTTTCTTTCCCCTCCACGAGGCTTTCTTT; CDR3aa: CASSPFFPLHEAFF
d_gene: TRBD1; v_gene: TRBV11-2; j_gene: TRBJ2-4; abundance: NA; CDR3nt: TGTGCCAGCAGCCCGGGACAGTCAAACATTCAGTACTTC; CDR3aa: CASSPGQSNIQYF
d_gene: TRBD2; v_gene: TRBV5-4; j_gene: TRBJ2-7; abundance: NA; CDR3nt: TGTGCCAGCAGCATCTTAGCGGGGGGGAACGAGCAGTACTTC; CDR3aa: CASSILAGGNEQYF
d_gene: NA; v_gene: TRBV4-3; j_gene: TRBJ2-1; abundance: NA; CDR3nt: TGCGCCAGCAGTCCGACAACAGACAGGACCTACAATGAGCAGTTCTTC; CDR3aa: CASSPTTDRTYNEQFF
d_gene: NA; v_gene: TRBV29-1; j_gene: TRBJ2-2; abundance: NA; CDR3nt: TGCAGCGCCCCCAAACTAGGCACCGGGGAGCTGTTTTTT; CDR3aa: CSAPKLGTGELFF
d_gene: NA; v_gene: TRBV19; j_gene: TRBJ2-7; abundance: NA; CDR3nt: TGTGCCAGTAGTATCGGAGGCTACGAGCAGTACTTC; CDR3aa: CASSIGGYEQYF
d_gene: TRBD2; v_gene: TRBV4-1; j_gene: TRBJ2-7; abundance: NA; CDR3nt: TGCGCCAGCAGCCAAGAACTGACTAGCGGGACCTACGAGCAGTACTTC; CDR3aa: CASSQELTSGTYEQYF
d_gene: NA; v_gene: TRBV4-3; j_gene: TRBJ2-7; abundance: NA; CDR3nt: TGCGCCAGCAGCCAAGATCTTCAGGGCCGATACTACGAGCAGTACTTC; CDR3aa: CASSQDLQGRYYEQYF
d_gene: NA; v_gene: TRBV5-5; j_gene: TRBJ1-2; abundance: NA; CDR3nt: TGTGCCAGCAGCCCCCCGGGGAGCTATGGCTACACCTTC; CDR3aa: CASSPPGSYGYTF
d_gene: NA; v_gene: TRBV2; j_gene: TRBJ1-5; abundance: NA; CDR3nt: TGTGCCAGCAAAGATCCAGGGGTGAGGGATCAGCCCCAGCATTTT; CDR3aa: CASKDPGVRDQPQHF